This T cell receptor (beta chain) was observed in a study of control samples from healthy donors and cancer patients. Using immunoSEQ multiplex PCR, the repertoire was profiled, and TCRdb retains in-frame clones only, with some absent. The sample records about 89,000 clones, about nine tenths being singletons. Between the trimmed V and J ends, which lost 2 bases and 1 base, there was a span of 13 bases. The CDR3 runs 16 residues. From germline, CDR1 is SGHDT and CDR2 YYEEEE. Sample: blood. The J gene is TRBJ2-1, the V gene TRBV5-6, with D tentatively TRBD2 (5 bases). The origin of this receptor is a man between 25 and 39 years old in good health. The CDR3 here is CASSFSTRPSYNEQFF. The CDR3 coding sequence is TGTGCCAGCAGCTTTTCAACTAGGCCGTCCTACAATGAGCAGTTCTTC.